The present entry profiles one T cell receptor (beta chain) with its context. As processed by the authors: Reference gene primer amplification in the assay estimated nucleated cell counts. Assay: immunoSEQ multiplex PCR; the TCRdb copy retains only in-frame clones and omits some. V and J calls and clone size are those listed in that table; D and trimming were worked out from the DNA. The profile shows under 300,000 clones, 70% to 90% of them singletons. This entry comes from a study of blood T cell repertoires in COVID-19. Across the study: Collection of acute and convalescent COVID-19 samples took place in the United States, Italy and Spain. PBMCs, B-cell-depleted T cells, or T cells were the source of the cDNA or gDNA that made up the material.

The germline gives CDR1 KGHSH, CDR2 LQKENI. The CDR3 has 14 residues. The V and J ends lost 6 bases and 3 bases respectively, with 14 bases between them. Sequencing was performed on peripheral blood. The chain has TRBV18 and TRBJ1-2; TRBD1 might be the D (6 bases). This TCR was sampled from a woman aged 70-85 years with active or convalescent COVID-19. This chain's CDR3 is CASSLRGGDYGYTF. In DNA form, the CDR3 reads TGTGCCAGCTCCCTTAGAGGGGGGGACTATGGCTACACCTTC.